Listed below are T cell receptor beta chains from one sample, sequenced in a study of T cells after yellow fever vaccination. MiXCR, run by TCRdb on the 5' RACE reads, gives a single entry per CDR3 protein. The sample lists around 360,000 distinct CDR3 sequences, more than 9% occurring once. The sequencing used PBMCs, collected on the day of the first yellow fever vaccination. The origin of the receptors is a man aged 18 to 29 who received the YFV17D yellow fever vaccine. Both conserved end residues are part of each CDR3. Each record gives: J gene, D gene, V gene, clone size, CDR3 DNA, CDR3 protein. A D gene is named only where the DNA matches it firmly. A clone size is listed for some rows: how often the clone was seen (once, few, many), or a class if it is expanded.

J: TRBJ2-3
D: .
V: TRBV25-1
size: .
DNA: TGTGCCAGCAGTGGGGACGCGGGACGGGCCACAGATACGCAGTATTTT
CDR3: CASSGDAGRATDTQYF

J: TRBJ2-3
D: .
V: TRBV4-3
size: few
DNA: TGCGCCAGCAGCCAAGATCATCCCTTCGCGGGGGCGACAGATACGCAGTATTTT
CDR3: CASSQDHPFAGATDTQYF

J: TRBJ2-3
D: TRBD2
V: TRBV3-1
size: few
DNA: TGTGCCAGCAGCCAAGAATTGGTACTAGCGGGGAGCACAGATACGCAGTATTTT
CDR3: CASSQELVLAGSTDTQYF

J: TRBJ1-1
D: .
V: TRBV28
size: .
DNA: TGTGCCAGCAGACCCCTGACACTGAACACTGAAGCTTTCTTT
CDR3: CASRPLTLNTEAFF

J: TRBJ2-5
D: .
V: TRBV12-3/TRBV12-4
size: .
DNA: TGTGCCAGCAGTTTACAGCTTCAAGAGACCCAGTACTTC
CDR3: CASSLQLQETQYF

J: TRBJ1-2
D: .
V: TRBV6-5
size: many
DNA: TGTGCCAGCAGTTACTCCACGGCCAACTATGGCTACACCTTC
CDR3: CASSYSTANYGYTF

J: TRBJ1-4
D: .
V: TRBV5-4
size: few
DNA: TGTGCCAGCAGCTTATATTCAACTAATGAAAAACTGTTTTTT
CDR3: CASSLYSTNEKLFF

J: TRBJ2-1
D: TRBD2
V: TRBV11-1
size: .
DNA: TGTGCCAGCAGCTCCCATAGCGGGGGGGCTTACAATGAGCAGTTCTTC
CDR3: CASSSHSGGAYNEQFF

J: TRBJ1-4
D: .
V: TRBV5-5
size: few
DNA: TGTGCCAGCAGCCCGGACAGTTGGGATGAAAAACTGTTTTTT
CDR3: CASSPDSWDEKLFF

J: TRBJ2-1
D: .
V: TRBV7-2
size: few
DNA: TGTGCCAGCAGCTACCAGGGGGGAGACGAGCAGTTCTTC
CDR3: CASSYQGGDEQFF

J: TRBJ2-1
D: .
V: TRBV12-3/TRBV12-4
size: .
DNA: TGTGCCAGCTGGTTTGGAGGGGCCTCCTCCTACAATGAGCAGTTCTTC
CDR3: CASWFGGASSYNEQFF

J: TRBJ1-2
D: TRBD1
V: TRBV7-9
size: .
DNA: TGTGCCAGCAGCTTAACTCCTCCGACAGGGGGCGCAGACGGCTACACCTTC
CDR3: CASSLTPPTGGADGYTF

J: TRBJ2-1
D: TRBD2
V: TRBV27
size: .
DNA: TGTGCCAGCAGTTTATGGCTAGCGGGGGAAAACGAGCAGTTCTTC
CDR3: CASSLWLAGENEQFF

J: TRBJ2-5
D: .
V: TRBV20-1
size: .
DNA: TGCAGTGCGACGGCAGGGATCGAGACCCAGTACTTC
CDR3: CSATAGIETQYF

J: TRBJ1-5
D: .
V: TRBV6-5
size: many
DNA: TGTGCCAGCAGTTACGGTTCCCCGGGACAGCCCCAGCATTTT
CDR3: CASSYGSPGQPQHF

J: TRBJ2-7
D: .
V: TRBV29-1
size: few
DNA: TGCAGCGTTGGCAGGGGTTTAAGCGAGCAGTACTTC
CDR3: CSVGRGLSEQYF

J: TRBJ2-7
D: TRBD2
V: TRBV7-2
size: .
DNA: TGTGCCAGCAGCTTAAGTCTAGCGGGGGAGTCCTACGAGCAGTACTTC
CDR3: CASSLSLAGESYEQYF

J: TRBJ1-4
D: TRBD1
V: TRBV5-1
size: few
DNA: TGCGCCAGCAGCATCGGACAGGGCTACGAAAAACTGTTTTTT
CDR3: CASSIGQGYEKLFF

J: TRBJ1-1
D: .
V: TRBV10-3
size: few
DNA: TGTGCCATCAGTGAGTCGGGGGGGAAAGGGTACACTGAAGCTTTCTTT
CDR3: CAISESGGKGYTEAFF

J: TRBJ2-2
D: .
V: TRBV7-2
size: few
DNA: TGTGCCACTTCAATTGGGGCCGGGGAGCTGTTTTTT
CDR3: CATSIGAGELFF

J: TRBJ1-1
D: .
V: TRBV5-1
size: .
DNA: TGCGCCAGCAGCTTGGTAGGACCCACGAACACTGAAGCTTTCTTT
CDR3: CASSLVGPTNTEAFF

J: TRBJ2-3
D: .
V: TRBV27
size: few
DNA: TGTGCCAGCAGTTTAACTCAGGGTGGCGCAGATACGCAGTATTTT
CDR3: CASSLTQGGADTQYF

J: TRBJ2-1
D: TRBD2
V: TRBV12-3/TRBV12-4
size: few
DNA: TGTGCCAGCACCCTGACTAGCCGGGGGAAAAATGAGCAGTTCTTC
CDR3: CASTLTSRGKNEQFF

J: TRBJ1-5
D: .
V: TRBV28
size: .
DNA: TGTGCCAGCAGTCCCCGTAGGGGGGGCCGGAATCAGCCCCAGCATTTT
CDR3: CASSPRRGGRNQPQHF

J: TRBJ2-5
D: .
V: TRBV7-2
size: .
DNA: TGTGCCAGCAGCACACAGGCGAAAGAGACCCAGTACTTC
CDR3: CASSTQAKETQYF

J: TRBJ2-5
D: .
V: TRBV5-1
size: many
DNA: TGCGCCAGCAGCTTGGATTCGGAGACCCAGTACTTC
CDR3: CASSLDSETQYF

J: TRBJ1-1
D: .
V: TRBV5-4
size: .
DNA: TGTGCCAGCAGCTTGAGATCAGGGTATTTATCCTTAGAAGCTTTCTTT
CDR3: CASSLRSGYLSLEAFF

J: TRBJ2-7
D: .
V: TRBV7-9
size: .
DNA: TGTGCCAGCAGCTTAGGGGGTCGGCGCTACGAGCAGTACTTC
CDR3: CASSLGGRRYEQYF

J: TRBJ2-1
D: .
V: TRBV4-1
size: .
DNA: TGCGCCAGCAGCCAAGTGGGGGGGCCAAAGAAAAATGAGCAGTTCTTC
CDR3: CASSQVGGPKKNEQFF

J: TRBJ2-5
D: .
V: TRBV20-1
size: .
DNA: TGCAGTGCTACTGCGGGGGCGACGGTACAAGAGACCCAGTACTTC
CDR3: CSATAGATVQETQYF

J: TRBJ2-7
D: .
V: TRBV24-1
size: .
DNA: TGTGCCAACCGGGACACAGCCTACGAGCAGTACTTC
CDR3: CANRDTAYEQYF

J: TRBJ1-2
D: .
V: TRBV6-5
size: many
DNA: TGTGCCAGCAGTTACTCAGGCGGGTCCTATGGCTACACCTTC
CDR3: CASSYSGGSYGYTF

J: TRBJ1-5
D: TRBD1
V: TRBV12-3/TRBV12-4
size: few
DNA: TGTGCCAGCAGCGTCACAGGGGGCTTTCAGCCCCAGCATTTT
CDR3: CASSVTGGFQPQHF

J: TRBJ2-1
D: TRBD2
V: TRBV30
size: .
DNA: TGTGCCTGGGGAGGACTAGCGGGGGATGAGCAGTTCTTC
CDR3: CAWGGLAGDEQFF

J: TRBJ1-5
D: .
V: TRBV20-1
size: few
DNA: TGCAGTGCTAGAGTTCGGGGGTTTAGCAATCAGCCCCAGCATTTT
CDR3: CSARVRGFSNQPQHF

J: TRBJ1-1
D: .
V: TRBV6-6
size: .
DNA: TGTGCCAGCAGTTACCCGGACACTGAAGCTTTCTTT
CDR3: CASSYPDTEAFF

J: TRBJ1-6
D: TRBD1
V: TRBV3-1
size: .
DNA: TGTGCCAGCAGCCTGGGGACAGGGGATTCACCCCTCCACTTT
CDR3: CASSLGTGDSPLHF

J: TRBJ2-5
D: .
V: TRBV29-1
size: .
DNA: TGCAGCCAGGTCGGGCTTCAGGGGACCCAGTACTTC
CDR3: CSQVGLQGTQYF

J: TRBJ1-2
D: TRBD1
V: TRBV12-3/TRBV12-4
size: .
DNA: TGTGCCAGCAGCCTCGACAGGGGGCGATTGTATGGCTACACCTTC
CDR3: CASSLDRGRLYGYTF

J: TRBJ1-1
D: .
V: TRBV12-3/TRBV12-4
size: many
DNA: TGTGCCAGCAGTCCACAGGGCTCTGAAGCTTTCTTT
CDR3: CASSPQGSEAFF

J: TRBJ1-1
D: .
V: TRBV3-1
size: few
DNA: TGTGCCAGCAGCCAAGGAGCTTTGGGGGCTTTCTTT
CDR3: CASSQGALGAFF

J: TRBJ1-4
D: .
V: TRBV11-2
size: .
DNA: TGTGCCAGCAGCTTAGGAGTGATACGGGAAAAACTGTTTTTT
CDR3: CASSLGVIREKLFF

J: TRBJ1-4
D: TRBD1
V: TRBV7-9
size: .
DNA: TGTGCCAGCAGCTTAGGGACAGGGGTGGAAAAACTGTTTTTT
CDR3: CASSLGTGVEKLFF

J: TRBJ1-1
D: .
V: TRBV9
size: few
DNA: TGTGCCAGCAGCGTAGCTACCCAGGGGTCCACTGAAGCTTTCTTT
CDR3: CASSVATQGSTEAFF

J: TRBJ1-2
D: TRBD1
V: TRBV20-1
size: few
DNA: TGCAGTGCTAGTCCTGCAGGGGGCGAAGGCTATGGCTACACCTTC
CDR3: CSASPAGGEGYGYTF

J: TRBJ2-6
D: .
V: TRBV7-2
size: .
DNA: TGTGCCAGCAGCCCCCATATCTCTGGGGCCAACGTCCTGACTTTC
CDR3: CASSPHISGANVLTF

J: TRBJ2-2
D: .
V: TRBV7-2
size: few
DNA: TGTGCCAGCAGCCGGAGTCACAGGGACACCGGGGAGCTGTTTTTT
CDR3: CASSRSHRDTGELFF

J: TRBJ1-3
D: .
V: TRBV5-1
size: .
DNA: TGCGCCAGCAGTACCAGGGCTGGAAACACCATATATTTT
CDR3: CASSTRAGNTIYF

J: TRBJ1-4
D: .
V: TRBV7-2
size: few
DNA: TGTGCCAGCAGCTTATCCGGGGGTCAGGAAAAACTGTTTTTT
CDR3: CASSLSGGQEKLFF

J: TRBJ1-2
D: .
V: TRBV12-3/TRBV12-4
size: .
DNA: TGTGCCAGCAGTTTCGGTCCGACCGGCGGCTACACCTTC
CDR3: CASSFGPTGGYTF

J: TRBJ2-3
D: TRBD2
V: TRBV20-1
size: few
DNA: TGCAGTGCAGAGTCTAGCGGGGGGGACCGGATTGGCACAGATACGCAGTATTTT
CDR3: CSAESSGGDRIGTDTQYF

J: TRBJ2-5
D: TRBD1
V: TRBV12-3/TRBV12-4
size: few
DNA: TGTGCCAGCAGTCCGGACAGGGAAGAGACCCAGTACTTC
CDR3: CASSPDREETQYF

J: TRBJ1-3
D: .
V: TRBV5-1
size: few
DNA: TGCGCCAGCAGCTCCGGGACGGGGAGCTCTGGAAACACCATATATTTT
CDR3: CASSSGTGSSGNTIYF

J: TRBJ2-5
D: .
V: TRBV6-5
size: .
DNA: TGTGCCAGCAGTTACGGGTCCGCCGGGACCCAGTACTTC
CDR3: CASSYGSAGTQYF